The 11 T cell receptor beta chains below come from one sample, sequenced in a study of T cell repertoires in aging, cancer and after chemotherapy (dated by TCRdb to the late 2010s). TCR beta rearrangements were amplified from genomic DNA extracted from peripheral blood rather than from sorted cells or RNA. The sequencer listed for this sample is Illumina MiSeq. Rearranged TRB sequences spanning V, D and J segments were amplified by multiplex touch-down PCR using a mixed TRB-A/B primer pool. The public reads were reanalyzed by TCRdb: fastp trimming at Q25, MiXCR alignment, in-frame beta chains only. Entries that share a CDR3 protein sequence are merged under the most common genes and DNA. The sample table lists approximately 9,700 distinct CDR3 sequences, roughly 35% of them with a count of one. The ten largest clones represent roughly a tenth of the sample. The specimen was blood. Source of these receptors: a human donor in good health.

The V call is TRBV6-6, the J call TRBJ1-2; D unclear. The CDR3 is 10 amino acids. With 7 bases removed from V and 8 bases from J, the gap between germline ends came to 8 bases. Germline-derived CDR1 and CDR2 are MNHNY and SVGAGI (reference sequence). The CDR3 sequence is CASNAKGYTF. In DNA, the CDR3 is TGTGCCAGCAACGCCAAGGGCTACACCTTC.

The rearrangement joins TRBV7-2 to TRBJ1-2; 7 nucleotides line up with TRBD1. The CDR3 has 13 amino acids. Germline CDR1 is SGHTA and CDR2 is FQGNSA. V was clipped by 5 bases and J by 8 bases; unmatched bases: 8. The CDR3 loop reads CASSHQTGSGYTF. The CDR3 DNA reads TGTGCCAGCAGCCATCAGACAGGGAGCGGCTACACCTTC.

The rearrangement uses TRBV15 and TRBJ2-7; TRBD2 matches at 12 bases. From germline, CDR1 is LNHNV and CDR2 YYDKDF (reference sequence). J gave up 5 bases and V 3 bases, and 8 bases lay outside the gene matches. The CDR3 extends over 16 amino acids. The CDR3 spells CATSSSWTSGIDEQYF. CDR3 nucleotides: TGTGCCACCAGCAGCTCCTGGACTAGCGGGATAGACGAGCAGTACTTC. The whole variable domain, filled in from reference TRBV15 and TRBJ2-7, reads DAMVIQNPRYQVTQFGKPVTLSCSQTLNHNVMYWYQQKSSQAPKLLFHYYDKDFNNEADTPDNFQSRRPNTSFCFLDIRSPGLGDTAMYLCATSSSWTSGIDEQYFGPGTRLTVT.

The J gene is TRBJ1-5, the V gene TRBV15, with D perhaps TRBD1 (5 bases). Germline V CDR1 and CDR2: LNHNV, YYDKDF (reference sequence). CDR3 size: 14 residues. Trimming shortened V by 4 bases and J by 6 bases, and 13 bases separated the two germline ends. The CDR3: CATSIEGAAQPQHF. The DNA for the CDR3 is TGTGCCACCAGCATAGAAGGGGCGGCTCAGCCCCAGCATTTT.

V and J are TRBV6-4 and TRBJ2-1; TRBD2 matches 10 bases. V trimming: 6 bases; J trimming: 4 bases; junction bases outside the gene matches: 6. The CDR3 totals 15 residues. Looked up from germline, CDR1 is MRHNA and CDR2 is SNTAGT. CDR3 in DNA: TGTGCCAGCAGCGTAACTAGCGGGGATTACAATGAGCAGTTCTTC. Translated: CASSVTSGDYNEQFF.

As for this clonotype: A read error is possible here, since a much larger clone lies one base away. This rearrangement joins TRBV6-5 to TRBJ1-2, with TRBD1 identical over 9 bases. The trim removed 9 bases at V and 6 bases at J, leaving 8 bases unmatched. Per the germline V gene, CDR1 is MNHEY and CDR2 is SVGAGI. The CDR3 is made up of 13 amino acids. For the CDR3, the DNA is TGTGCCAGAAGTCGGGACAGGGACAATGGCTACACCTTC. Amino acid sequence: CARSRDRDNGYTF.

The chain couples TRBV6-6 to TRBJ1-3; D gene uncertain. The V end was cut by 8 bases, the J end by 4 bases, with 12 bases between. The germline CDR1 and CDR2 sequences are MNHNY and SVGAGI (reference sequence). This CDR3 contains 13 residues. CDR3 in amino acids: CASDGGSGNTIYF. As DNA, the CDR3 is TGTGCCAGCGACGGTGGATCCGGAAACACCATATATTTT.

The sample holds a few counts of this clonotype. The V gene is TRBV6-6, the J gene TRBJ1-2; 8 bases agree with TRBD1. There are 14 residues in the CDR3. The V gene's germline CDR1 is MNHNY and CDR2 SVGAGI (reference sequence). V shed 5 bases, J shed 5 bases, and the junction held 7 bases outside the gene matches. CDR3 amino acids: CASSLDGTGYGYTF. The CDR3 DNA reads as TGTGCCAGCAGTCTAGACGGGACAGGATATGGCTACACCTTC.

The chain links TRBV10-1 to TRBJ2-5; D not resolved. The V end lost 11 bases, the J end lost 6 bases, and 25 bases lay between the germline ends. The CDR3 contains 15 residues. CDR1 WNHNN and CDR2 SYGVQD come from the germline V gene (reference sequence). The CDR3 nucleotides are TGCGCCTTACCCGGTCGGGCCAGCGCTCTCCAGACCCAGTACTTC. Its protein product is CALPGRASALQTQYF.

A note on this clonotype: This clone may be a read error of a much larger clone one base away. The chain has TRBV6-2 or TRBV6-3 and TRBJ1-1; D possibly corresponds to TRBD1 (5 bases). Looked up from germline, CDR1 is MNHEY and CDR2 is SVGEGT. CDR3 length: 14 residues. CDR3 sequence: CASSYDRGYTKAFF. The CDR3 region has the DNA TGTGCCAGCAGTTACGATCGGGGGTACACTAAAGCTTTCTTT.

This clonotype was seen more than once but under ten times. The chain has TRBV27 and TRBJ2-7; D unresolved. Trimming removed 2 bases at V and 3 bases at J, with 5 bases between. The CDR3 consists of 12 residues. The germline CDR1 and CDR2 sequences are MNHEY and SMNVEV (reference sequence). The DNA for the CDR3 is TGTGCCAGCAGTTTACCGGGCTACGAGCAGTACTTC. Its protein is CASSLPGYEQYF.